Listed below are T cell receptor beta chains from one sample, sequenced in a study of OX40 agonist ivuxolimab in advanced cancers. Assay: immunoSEQ multiplex PCR; the TCRdb copy retains only in-frame clones and omits some. Here the sample spans some 73,000 clones, around 89% being singletons. Material: CD4+ or CD8+ T cells sorted from blood, obtained in a trial of the OX40 agonist ivuxolimab. The receptors were sampled from an adult with an advanced solid tumor such as melanoma, head and neck, liver or kidney cancer. Each CDR3 is given without its conserved first and last residue.

TRBV19	TRBJ2-3	ASSIERVTDTQY
TRBV6-5	TRBJ1-4	ASSPGGLLEKLF
TRBV27	TRBJ2-1	ASRPGPSRNEQF
TRBV28	TRBJ1-5	ASLPMGGIRPQH
TRBV5-6	TRBJ2-7	ASSWSPGQQY
TRBV10-2	TRBJ2-7	ASSQGLAGSYEQY
TRBV9	TRBJ2-7	ATKHGPRIYEQY
TRBV5-1	TRBJ2-5	ASSVLSGSETQY
TRBV4-1	TRBJ1-1	ASSQDLQGAQNTEAF
TRBV2	TRBJ1-4	ASSVFRRQEKLF
TRBV5-1	TRBJ2-3	ASSYGYSTDTQY